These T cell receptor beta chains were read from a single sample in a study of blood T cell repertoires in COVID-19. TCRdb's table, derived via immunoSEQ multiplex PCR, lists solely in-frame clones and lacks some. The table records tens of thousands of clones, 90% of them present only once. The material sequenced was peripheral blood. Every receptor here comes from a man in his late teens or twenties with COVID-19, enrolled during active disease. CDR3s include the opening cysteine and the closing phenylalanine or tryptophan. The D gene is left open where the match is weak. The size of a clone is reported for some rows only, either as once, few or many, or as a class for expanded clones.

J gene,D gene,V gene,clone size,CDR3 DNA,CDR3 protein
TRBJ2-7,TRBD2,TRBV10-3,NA,TGTGCCATCAGTTCCTCCGGACTAGCGGGAGCGGGGCGGCACGAGCAGTACTTC,CAISSSGLAGAGRHEQYF
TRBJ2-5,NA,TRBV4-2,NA,TGTGCCAGCAGCCAAGTGGGAGTTGAGACCCAGTACTTC,CASSQVGVETQYF
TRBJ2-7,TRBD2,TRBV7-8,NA,TGTGCCAGCAGCTTAGTAGTTAGCGGGAGGTACGAGCAGTACTTC,CASSLVVSGRYEQYF
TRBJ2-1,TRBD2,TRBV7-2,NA,TGTGCCAGCAGCTTACGAGTACGGGGGGTAACTTACAATGAGCAGTTCTTC,CASSLRVRGVTYNEQFF
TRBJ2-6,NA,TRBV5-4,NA,TGTGCCAGCAGCAAAGACGTGGCGGCGGCCAACGTCCTGACTTTC,CASSKDVAAANVLTF
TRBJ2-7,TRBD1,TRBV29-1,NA,TGCAGCGCCCGGACAGGGGTTGACGAGCAGTACTTC,CSARTGVDEQYF
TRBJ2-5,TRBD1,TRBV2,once,TGTGCCAGCAGTGCGGACAGGGGTACCTTCCAAGAGACCCAGTACTTC,CASSADRGTFQETQYF
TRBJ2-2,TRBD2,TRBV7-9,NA,TGTGCCAGCAGCCCTGGGGTAGCGGGAGTCTCCGGGGAGCTGTTTTTT,CASSPGVAGVSGELFF
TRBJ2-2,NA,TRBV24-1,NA,TGTGCCACCAGTGATTTGACAGGGAAGGCCGGGGAGCTGTTTTTT,CATSDLTGKAGELFF
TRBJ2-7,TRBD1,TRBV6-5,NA,TGTGCCAGCAGCAGGGGGCCCAGCTCCTACGAGCAGTACTTC,CASSRGPSSYEQYF
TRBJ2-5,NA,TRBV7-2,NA,TGTGCCAGCAGCTTATCGGGTGGAGAGACCCAGTACTTC,CASSLSGGETQYF
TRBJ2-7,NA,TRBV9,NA,TGTGCCAGCAGCGTAAGTCCTAGCGCCGCCTACGAGCAGTACTTC,CASSVSPSAAYEQYF
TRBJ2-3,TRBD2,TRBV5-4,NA,TGTGCCAGCAGCTCGGGACTAGCGGAGGAGGTAGATACGCAGTATTTT,CASSSGLAEEVDTQYF
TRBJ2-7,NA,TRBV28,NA,TGTGCCAGCAGACCCGACAGCTACGAGCAGTACTTC,CASRPDSYEQYF
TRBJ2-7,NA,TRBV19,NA,TGTGCCAGTAGTATAGGCCTGACAGGGAGGTCCTACGAGCAGTACTTC,CASSIGLTGRSYEQYF
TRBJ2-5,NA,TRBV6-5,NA,TGTGCCAGCAGTCGACGAGGGGAGACCCAGTACTTC,CASSRRGETQYF
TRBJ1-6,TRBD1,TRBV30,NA,TGTGCCTGGGCCGGGACAGGGGTATATAATTCACCCCTCCACTTT,CAWAGTGVYNSPLHF
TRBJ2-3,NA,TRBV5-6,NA,TGTGCCAGCAGCTTGGGTCAGGGCCCAGATACGCAGTATTTT,CASSLGQGPDTQYF
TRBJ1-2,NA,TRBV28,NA,TGTGCCAGTTTTTCCTCGGGGGGGCTTGGCTACACCTTC,CASFSSGGLGYTF
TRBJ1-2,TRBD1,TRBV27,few,TGTGCCAGCAGTGCCGGGACAGGGGGTCCCTACTATGGCTACACCTTC,CASSAGTGGPYYGYTF
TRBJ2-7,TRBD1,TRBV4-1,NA,TGCGCCAGCAGCCAGACAGGGTACGAGCAGTACTTC,CASSQTGYEQYF
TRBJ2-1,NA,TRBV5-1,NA,TGCGCCAGCAGCTTTCTACCCGGTTGGAATGAGCAGTTCTTC,CASSFLPGWNEQFF
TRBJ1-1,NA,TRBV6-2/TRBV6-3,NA,TGTGCCAGCAACCCGAGAACAGGTGCGAGGACTGAAGCTTTCTTT,CASNPRTGARTEAFF
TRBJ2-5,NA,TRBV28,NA,TGTGCCAGCAGTTTTGGGCAGGGAGGAGAGACCCAGTACTTC,CASSFGQGGETQYF
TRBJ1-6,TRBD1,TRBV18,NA,TGTGCCAGCTCAGAGGACAGGTCCTATAATTCACCCCTCCACTTT,CASSEDRSYNSPLHF
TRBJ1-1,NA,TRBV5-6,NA,TGTGCCAGCAGCTTAGGGGTAGAAGCTTTCTTT,CASSLGVEAFF
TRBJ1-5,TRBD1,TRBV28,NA,TGTGCCAGCAGTACCGGGACAGGGGGCAATCAGCCCCAGCATTTT,CASSTGTGGNQPQHF
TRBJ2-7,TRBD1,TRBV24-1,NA,TGTGCCACCAGTGATACCAAGAGGACAGGGACGAGCTCCTACGAGCAGTACTTC,CATSDTKRTGTSSYEQYF
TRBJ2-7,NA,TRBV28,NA,TGTGCCACCGGAGACAGTTCCTACGAGCAGTACTTC,CATGDSSYEQYF
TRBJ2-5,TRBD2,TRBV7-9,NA,TGTGCCAGCAGCTTAGCGGCTAGCGGGAGGGCCAAAGAGACCCAGTACTTC,CASSLAASGRAKETQYF
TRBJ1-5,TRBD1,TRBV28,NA,TGTGCCAGCAATAAACAGGGGTGGGGCAATCAGCCCCAGCATTTT,CASNKQGWGNQPQHF